The subject of this entry is one T cell receptor (beta chain). The antigen is unknown. Germline V gene lookup returns CDR1 MRHNA and CDR2 SNTAGT. V shed 5 bases and J shed 12 bases, with 2 bases lying between them. The CDR3 has 9 amino acids. This entry comes from a study of T cell responses to AZD1222 COVID-19 vaccine. Clones were sequenced by immunoSEQ multiplex PCR, and TCRdb holds only the in-frame ones, with some missing. Among 54,000 or so clones listed, approximately 88% were seen once. Study observations and caveats: Clonal diversity was possibly underestimated, and white British individuals and females predominated among donors. It was only after the peak T cell response that any repertoires were sampled. At study baseline, merely five or six AZD1222 recipients were seropositive. A reported finding is that nearly half of spike-specific TCRs target unmutated variant regions.

The receptor's source is an adult in good health. The chain combines TRBV6-4 with TRBJ1-6, with D hard to call. The specimen comprised peripheral blood, sampled on day 0 of AZD1222 vaccination. CDR3 in DNA: TGTGCCAGCAGTTTACCCCTCCACTTT. Translation: CASSLPLHF.